What follows describes a single T cell receptor (beta chain). This entry is derived from a study of regulatory T cells in long-lasting Graves disease. In building TCR beta libraries, iRepertoire HTBI primers were used together with Arm-PCR of CDR3 regions. One entry per CDR3 protein, called by TCRdb with MiXCR from the multiplex PCR reads. Counted here are approximately 440,000 distinct CDR3 sequences, about 20% occurring once; the ten biggest clones make up around 26%. The CDR3 is made up of 13 amino acids. Trimming pared 7 bases from V and 5 bases from J, leaving 15 bases between. Per the germline V gene, CDR1 is SGHRS and CDR2 is YFSETQ. Time point denoted: persistent/refractory GD, antithyroid drugs over 5 years with positive TRAb. Researchers made the TCR library from RNA that was extracted from PBMCs.

The chain links TRBV5-1 to TRBJ2-5; D remains ambiguous. Sequenced material: peripheral blood mononuclear cells (PBMCs), taken when the disease was refractory, from a patient treated with antithyroid drugs. This TCR derives from a female donor with Graves disease. CDR3 protein: CASRSLSRETQYF. The CDR3 coding sequence is TGCGCCAGCCGCAGTCTGTCCCGGGAGACCCAGTACTTC.